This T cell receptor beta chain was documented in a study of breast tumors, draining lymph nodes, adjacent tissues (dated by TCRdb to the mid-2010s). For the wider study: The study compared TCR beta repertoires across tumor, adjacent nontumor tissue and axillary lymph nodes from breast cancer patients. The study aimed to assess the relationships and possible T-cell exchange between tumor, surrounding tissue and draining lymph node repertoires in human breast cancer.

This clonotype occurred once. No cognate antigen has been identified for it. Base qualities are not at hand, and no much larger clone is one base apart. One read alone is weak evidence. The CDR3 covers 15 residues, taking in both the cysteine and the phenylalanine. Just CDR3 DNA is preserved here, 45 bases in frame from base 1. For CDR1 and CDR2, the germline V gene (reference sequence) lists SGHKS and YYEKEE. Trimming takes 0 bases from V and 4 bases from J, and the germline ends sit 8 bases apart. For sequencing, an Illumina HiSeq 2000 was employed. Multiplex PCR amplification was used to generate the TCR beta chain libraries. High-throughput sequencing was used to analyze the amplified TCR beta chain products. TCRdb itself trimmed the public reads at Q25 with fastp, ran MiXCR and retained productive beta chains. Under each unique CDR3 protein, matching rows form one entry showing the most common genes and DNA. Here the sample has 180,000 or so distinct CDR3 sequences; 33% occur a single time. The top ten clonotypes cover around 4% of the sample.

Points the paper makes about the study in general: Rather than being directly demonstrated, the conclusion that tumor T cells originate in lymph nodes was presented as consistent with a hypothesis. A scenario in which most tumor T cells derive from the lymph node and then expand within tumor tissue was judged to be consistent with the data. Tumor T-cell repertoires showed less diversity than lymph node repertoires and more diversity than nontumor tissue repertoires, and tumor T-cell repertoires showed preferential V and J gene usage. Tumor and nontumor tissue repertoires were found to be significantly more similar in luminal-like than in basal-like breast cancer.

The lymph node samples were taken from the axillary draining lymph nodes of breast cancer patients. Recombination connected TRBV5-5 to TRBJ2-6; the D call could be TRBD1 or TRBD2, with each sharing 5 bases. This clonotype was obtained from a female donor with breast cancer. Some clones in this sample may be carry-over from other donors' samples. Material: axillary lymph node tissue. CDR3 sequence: CASSLGGDGANVLTF. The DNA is TGTGCCAGCAGCTTGGGAGGGGACGGGGCCAACGTCCTGACTTTC.